The 18 T cell receptor beta chains in this list originate from one sample, sequenced in a study of PD-L1 blockade in urothelial cancer. Sequenced by immunoSEQ multiplex PCR; TCRdb stores in-frame clones only, minus some. Of some 97,000 clones detected, roughly nine tenths appear once; the ten largest clones hold roughly 0.93%. This specimen was PBMCs, taken around atezolizumab (anti-PD-L1) treatment. These receptors originate from a woman at least 80 years old with urothelial cancer.

The rearrangement links TRBV9 to TRBJ2-7; 8 nucleotides match TRBD2. Per the germline V gene, CDR1 is SGDLS and CDR2 is YYNGEE. J lost 3 bases, V lost 4 bases, and 6 bases had no gene match. CDR3 size: 14 residues. The CDR3 region has the DNA TGTGCCAGCAGCATGAGCGGGAGTAACTACGAGCAGTACTTC. Amino acids: CASSMSGSNYEQYF.

This clone was detected once. V gene TRBV27 combines with J gene TRBJ2-7, with 9 bases fitting TRBD1. After removal of 7 bases from V and 7 bases from J, the junction contained 14 bases not matched to a gene. The CDR3 runs to 15 residues. From germline, CDR1 is MNHEY and CDR2 SMNVEV (reference sequence). The CDR3 protein is CASTSTGTGSMEQYF. CDR3 DNA sequence: TGTGCCAGCACTTCTACCGGGACAGGGTCTATGGAGCAGTACTTC.

V usage is TRBV2 and J usage is TRBJ2-6, with a possible D match to TRBD1 (5 bases). The CDR3 consists of 17 residues. With 7 bases removed from V and 0 bases from J, the gap between germline ends came to 16 bases. CDR1 SNHLY and CDR2 FYNNEI come from the germline V gene. The CDR3 DNA sequence: TGTGCCAGCATTCCCCCAGGGCTCCCCTCTGGGGCCAACGTCCTGACTTTC. Protein: CASIPPGLPSGANVLTF.

V and J are TRBV15 and TRBJ1-1; 7 bases agree with TRBD1. Germline V gene lookup returns CDR1 LNHNV and CDR2 YYDKDF (reference sequence). J was trimmed by 5 bases and V by 1 base; bases with no gene match: 4. The CDR3 totals 14 residues. CDR3 sequence: CATSRVFRGTEAFF. Written as DNA, the CDR3 is TGTGCCACCAGCAGAGTATTCAGGGGGACTGAAGCTTTCTTT.

The J gene is TRBJ1-1, the V gene TRBV21-1; TRBD1, the table's D call, lacks a check against the DNA. TRBV21-1 counts as a pseudogene. There are 18 residues in the CDR3. CDR3 sequence reads: CASSPKSIGAHGDTEAFF. CDR3 DNA sequence: TGTGCCAGCAGCCCAAAATCAATAGGGGCCCACGGTGACACTGAAGCTTTCTTT.

The chain uses TRBV29-1 and TRBJ2-7, with 8 bases identical to TRBD2. J lost 3 bases, V lost 4 bases, and 11 bases had no gene match. There are 15 residues in the CDR3. CDR1 and CDR2 (germline): SQVTM, ANQGSEA. The CDR3 spells CSVGSRSGSLYEQYF. CDR3 DNA: TGCAGCGTTGGGTCCCGCAGCGGGAGCCTCTACGAGCAGTACTTC.

The V call is TRBV2, the J call TRBJ1-5, with 8 bases lining up with TRBD1. Germline V CDR1 and CDR2: SNHLY, FYNNEI. This CDR3 is 14 amino acids long. V gave up 8 bases and J gave up 4 bases; unmatched junction bases: 7. The CDR3 reads CASVRGLQNQPQHF. The CDR3 coding sequence is TGTGCCAGCGTCAGGGGGCTTCAGAATCAGCCCCAGCATTTT. Complete variable domain (other parts from reference TRBV2 and TRBJ1-5): EPEVTQTPSHQVTQMGQEVILRCVPISNHLYFYWYRQILGQKVEFLVSFYNNEISEKSEIFDDQFSVERPDGSNFTLKIRSTKLEDSAMYFCASVRGLQNQPQHFGDGTRLSIL.

V usage is TRBV23-1 and J usage is TRBJ1-2; the match to TRBD1 covers 12 bases. TRBV23-1 qualifies as an ORF whose function is uncertain. The CDR3 has 16 amino acids. The V and J ends lost 5 bases and 6 bases, in that order; junction bases with no gene match: 10. The CDR3 protein is CASSSPGQGAGDGYTF. CDR3 sequence (DNA): TGCGCCAGCAGTTCCCCGGGACAGGGGGCAGGGGATGGCTACACCTTC.

This clone appeared once. CDR3 in DNA: TGTGCCAGTAGTATAGCGCACAGGCAAAGGGGAAGTGAGCAGTTCTTC. Its protein product is CASSIAHRQRGSEQFF. J is TRBJ2-1 and V is TRBV19; a weak D match, TRBD1 (5 bases). V lost 1 base and J 9 bases, leaving 19 bases between the germline ends. Looked up from germline, CDR1 is LNHDA and CDR2 is SQIVND (reference sequence). The CDR3 runs 16 residues.

This chain joins TRBV28 and TRBJ1-2; D not certain. Germline values: CDR1 MDHEN, CDR2 SYDVKM. This CDR3 has 13 residues. V lost 2 bases and J 3 bases, leaving 7 bases between the germline ends. The CDR3 region is CASSLIDYYGYTF. The CDR3 DNA reads as TGTGCCAGCAGTTTAATAGACTACTATGGCTACACCTTC.

Regarding this clone: Sequence at one end of the junction differs from germline and may be a read error. V usage is TRBV2 and J usage is TRBJ1-2; the D gene is possibly TRBD1 (6 bases). Germline lookup yields CDR1 SNHLY and CDR2 FYNNEI. The CDR3 length is 12 residues. The CDR3 sequence is CASAGLSSQGRF. CDR3 in DNA: TGTGCCAGTGCCGGGCTTTCCTCACAGGGAAGATTC.

The chain couples TRBV7-9 to TRBJ2-5; perhaps TRBD2 as D (5 bases). V lost 0 bases and J 5 bases, leaving 10 bases between the germline ends. CDR3 length equals 14 residues. CDR1 SEHNR and CDR2 FQNEAQ come from the germline V gene (reference sequence). CDR3 nucleotides: TGTGCCAGCAGCTTAGCGGGAGTTAGGGAGACCCAGTACTTC. It translates to CASSLAGVRETQYF.

V gene TRBV7-3 combines with J gene TRBJ2-3, with 11 positions matching TRBD2. Per germline, CDR1 SGHTA and CDR2 FQGTGA. This CDR3 region has 14 residues. Germline trimming cut 5 bases from V and 3 bases from J; bases unmatched to any gene: 1. The CDR3 protein is CASSRLAGTDTQYF. CDR3 DNA sequence: TGTGCCAGCAGCCGACTAGCGGGAACAGATACGCAGTATTTT.

This chain uses TRBV4-2 with TRBJ2-1, with 7 bases aligning to TRBD2. Germline CDR1 LGHNA, CDR2 YNFKEQ. The V segment lost 3 bases and the J segment 1 base; nucleotides outside the gene matches: 0. The CDR3 spans 14 residues. CDR3 bases: TGTGCCAGCAGCCAGGGGGGGTCCTACAATGAGCAGTTCTTC. Amino acid sequence: CASSQGGSYNEQFF.

This sequence joins TRBV4-2 and TRBJ2-3; 7 bases map to TRBD2. The CDR3 contains 16 residues. The junction had 6 bases not matched to a gene; V was cut back by 1 base and J by 2 bases. The V gene's germline CDR1 is LGHNA and CDR2 YNFKEQ. Here the CDR3 DNA reads TGTGCCAGCAGCCAAGTGACTAGCCAGTTCACAGATACGCAGTATTTT. Translating it yields CASSQVTSQFTDTQYF.

The chain couples TRBV30 to TRBJ2-7, with TRBD2 matching 13 bases. Germline CDR1 GTSNPN, CDR2 SVGIG (reference sequence). After removal of 4 bases from V and 6 bases from J, the junction contained 9 bases not matched to a gene. The length of the CDR3 is 15 residues. CDR3: CAWTPLAGGFSEQYF. The CDR3 DNA follows: TGTGCCTGGACGCCACTAGCGGGAGGGTTCTCCGAGCAGTACTTC. The full variable domain, its missing parts supplied by reference TRBV30 and TRBJ2-7, is SQTIHQWPATLVQPVGSPLSLECTVEGTSNPNLYWYRQAAGRGLQLLFYSVGIGQISSEVPQNLSASRPQDRQFILSSKKLLLSDSGFYLCAWTPLAGGFSEQYFGPGTRLTVT.

This chain joins TRBV5-1 and TRBJ2-3; D might be TRBD2 (5 bases). This CDR3 has 16 amino acids. Trimming stripped 4 bases from V and 1 base from J, with 16 bases between. CDR1 and CDR2 from the germline V gene are SGHRS and YFSETQ. The CDR3 coding sequence is TGCGCCAGCAGCCAAGACGGAGAGCGGCGCACAGATACGCAGTATTTT. It yields the protein CASSQDGERRTDTQYF.

The chain combines TRBV7-9 with TRBJ2-7; D might be TRBD2 (6 bases). Trimming took off 1 base at V and 1 base at J, with 20 bases between the two ends. Germline-derived CDR1 and CDR2 are SEHNR and FQNEAQ (reference sequence). The CDR3 is 18 amino acids. CDR3 nucleotide sequence: TGTGCCAGCAGCTTAGGTAGAAATAGCGGCGGGTTTTCCTACGAGCAGTACTTC. Translation gives CASSLGRNSGGFSYEQYF.